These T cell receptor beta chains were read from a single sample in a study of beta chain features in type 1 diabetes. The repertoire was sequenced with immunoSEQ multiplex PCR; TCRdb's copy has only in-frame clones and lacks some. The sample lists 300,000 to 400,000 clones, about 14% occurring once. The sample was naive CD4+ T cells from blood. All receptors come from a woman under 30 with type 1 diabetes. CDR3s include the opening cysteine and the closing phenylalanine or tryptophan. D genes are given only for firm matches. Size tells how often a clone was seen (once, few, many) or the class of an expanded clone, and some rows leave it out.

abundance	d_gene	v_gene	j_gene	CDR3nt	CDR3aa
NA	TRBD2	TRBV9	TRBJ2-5	TGTGCCAGCAGCGTAGATGTAGCGGGCGGGGAGACCCAGTACTTC	CASSVDVAGGETQYF
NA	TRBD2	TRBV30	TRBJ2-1	TGTGCCTGGATTATAGCGGGAGGGTCTCACAATGAGCAGTTCTTC	CAWIIAGGSHNEQFF
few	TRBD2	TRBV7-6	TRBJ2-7	TGTGCCAGCAGCTTAGTCGGGGGGACGGTCTCCTACGAGCAGTACTTC	CASSLVGGTVSYEQYF
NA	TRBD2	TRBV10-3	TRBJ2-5	TGTGCCATCAGCTTCAGCGGGAGCACAGAGACCCAGTACTTC	CAISFSGSTETQYF
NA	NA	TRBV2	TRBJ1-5	TGTGCCAGCAGAGCTACGGGACTAGAGGAATTT	CASRATGLEEF
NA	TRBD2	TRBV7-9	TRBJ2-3	TGTGCCAGCAGCACTAGCGGGAGTTCTCGGGTAGATACGCAGTATTTT	CASSTSGSSRVDTQYF
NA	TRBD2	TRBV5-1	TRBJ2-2	TGCGCCAGCAGCATGGGAGGGTCCTACACCGGGGAGCTGTTTTTT	CASSMGGSYTGELFF
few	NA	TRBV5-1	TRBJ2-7	TGCGCCAGCAGCTTGAAGCCCGACAGGACCTACGAGCAGTACTTC	CASSLKPDRTYEQYF
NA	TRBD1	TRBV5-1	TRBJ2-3	TGCGCCAGCAGCTTAGGGACAGGAGCCACAGATACGCAGTATTTT	CASSLGTGATDTQYF
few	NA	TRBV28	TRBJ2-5	TGTGCCAGCCAGGGAGAGACCCAGTACTTC	CASQGETQYF